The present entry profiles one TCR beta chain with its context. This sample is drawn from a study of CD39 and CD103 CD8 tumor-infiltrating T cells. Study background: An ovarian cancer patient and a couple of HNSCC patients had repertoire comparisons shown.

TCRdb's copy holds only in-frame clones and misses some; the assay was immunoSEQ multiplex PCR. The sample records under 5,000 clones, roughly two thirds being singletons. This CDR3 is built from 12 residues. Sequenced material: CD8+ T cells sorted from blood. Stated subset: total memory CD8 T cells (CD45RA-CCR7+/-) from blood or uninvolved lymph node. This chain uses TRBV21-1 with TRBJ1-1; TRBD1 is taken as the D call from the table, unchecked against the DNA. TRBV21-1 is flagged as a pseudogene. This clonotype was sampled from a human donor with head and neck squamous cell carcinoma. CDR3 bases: TGTGCCAGCAGCGCCACAGGATCTGAAGCTTTCTTT. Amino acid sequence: CASSATGSEAFF.